This T cell receptor beta chain emerged from a study of radiation and T cells in renal cell carcinoma. The time point: blood 4 weeks post-SBRT, at nephrectomy. Treatment described: 15 Gy SBRT to primary tumor, nephrectomy 4 weeks later. The germline CDR1 and CDR2 sequences are SQVTM and ANQGSEA. CDR3 length: 18 amino acids. V gave up 7 bases and J gave up 1 base; unmatched junction bases: 11. Study-wide results and limits: From baseline, blood top tumor clonotypes peaked at 2 weeks post-radiation. Without pretreatment biopsies, baseline tumor clonotype presence was undetermined.

This clone was detected once. The antigen remains undetermined. Data came from immunoSEQ multiplex PCR; TCRdb stores just in-frame clones and leaves some out. The profile covers 140,000 to 150,000 clones, with 65% to 90% appearing a single time and around 17% taken by the ten largest. This material consisted of blood, taken from a patient whose treatment included radiotherapy and nephrectomy. The receptor comes from a woman aged 45 to 65 with renal cell carcinoma. This chain uses TRBV29-1 with TRBJ2-3; TRBD2 aligns across 16 bases. CDR3 region: CSAGSGTSGGDRTDTQYF. The CDR3 region has the DNA TGCAGCGCCGGATCCGGGACTAGCGGGGGGGACCGCACAGATACGCAGTATTTT.